The 25 T cell receptor beta chains given below trace back to one sample, sequenced in a study of shared T cell receptors in the human thymus. Clones were read by immunoSEQ multiplex PCR, and TCRdb kept only the in-frame ones, dropping some. The table includes fewer than 700,000 clones, around nine tenths detected once. These data also formed part of another study, on human thymus T cells.

The specimen was thymocytes. The source is a boy under two years old with a congenital heart defect.

This rearrangement joins TRBV9 to TRBJ2-1, with 9 nucleotides matching TRBD2. This CDR3 has 15 residues. Germline CDR1 is SGDLS and CDR2 is YYNGEE. V lost 0 bases to trimming and J lost 5 bases; unmatched junction nucleotides: 3. The CDR3 sequence is CASSVEGLADNEQFF. The CDR3 DNA reads as TGTGCCAGCAGCGTAGAGGGACTAGCTGACAATGAGCAGTTCTTC.

In this sample, this clone turned up once. CDR3 amino acids: CASSHTSYEQYF. CDR3 coding DNA: TGTGCCAGCAGTCATACATCCTACGAGCAGTACTTC. V and J are TRBV7-2 and TRBJ2-7, with D uncertain. This CDR3 region has 12 residues. The V end lost 6 bases, the J end lost 1 base, and 7 bases lay between the germline ends. CDR1 and CDR2 from the germline V gene are SGHTA and FQGNSA.

CDR3 in DNA: TGTGCCAGCAGCCTACAAACGGGACAAACCCTCCGGCAGGACACCATATATTTT. Its protein product is CASSLQTGQTLRQDTIYF. The V call is TRBV7-8, the J call TRBJ1-3; possible D gene TRBD1, 6 bases. There are 18 residues in the CDR3. Trimming left V 5 bases short and J 8 bases short, with 28 bases between. Germline V gene sequence: CDR1 SGHVS, CDR2 FQNEAQ. The complete variable domain, with remaining parts taken from reference TRBV7-8 and TRBJ1-3, reads GAGVSQSPRYKVAKRGQDVALRCDPISGHVSLFWYQQALGQGPEFLTYFQNEAQLDKSGLPSDRFFAERPEGSVSTLKIQRTQQEDSAVYLCASSLQTGQTLRQDTIYFGEGSWLTVV.

The chain joins TRBV5-4 to TRBJ2-6; possible D gene TRBD2, 5 bases. Germline values: CDR1 SGHNT, CDR2 YYREEE (reference sequence). This CDR3 spans 17 amino acids. V lost 4 bases and J 0 bases, leaving 14 bases between the germline ends. The CDR3 loop reads CASSDGSPPSGANVLTF. The CDR3, as DNA: TGTGCCAGCAGCGATGGGAGTCCACCCTCTGGGGCCAACGTCCTGACTTTC.

This chain uses TRBV6-5 with TRBJ1-1; tentative D call: TRBD1 (6 bases). Germline V gene lookup returns CDR1 MNHEY and CDR2 SVGAGI. Trimming cost V 2 bases and J 3 bases, with 10 bases left between them. The CDR3 covers 14 residues. The CDR3 is CASSYEGGDTEAFF. CDR3 nucleotides: TGTGCCAGCAGTTACGAGGGGGGGGACACTGAAGCTTTCTTT.

The J gene is TRBJ2-1, the V gene TRBV5-6; 9 positions match TRBD2. Germline-derived CDR1 and CDR2 are SGHDT and YYEEEE. This CDR3 spans 17 amino acids. The ends lost 7 bases at V and 4 bases at J; junction bases unmatched: 15. This chain's CDR3 is CASRQGRASGTYNEQFF. DNA for the CDR3: TGTGCCAGCCGGCAGGGGAGGGCTAGCGGGACGTACAATGAGCAGTTCTTC. The full variable domain, completed using reference TRBV5-6 and TRBJ2-1, is DAGVTQSPTHLIKTRGQQVTLRCSPKSGHDTVSWYQQALGQGPQFIFQYYEEEERQRGNFPDRFSGHQFPNYSSELNVNALLLGDSALYLCASRQGRASGTYNEQFFGPGTRLTVL.

This chain joins TRBV19 and TRBJ1-5, with TRBD1 identical over 8 bases. This CDR3 contains 16 residues. Germline CDR1 LNHDA, CDR2 SQIVND (reference sequence). Trimming cost V 5 bases and J 2 bases; bases outside gene matches: 8. CDR3 loop: CASSPQGATGNQPQHF. In nucleotides, the CDR3 is TGTGCCAGTAGTCCCCAGGGGGCAACTGGCAATCAGCCCCAGCATTTT.

V usage is TRBV11-2 and J usage is TRBJ2-1; 8 nucleotides line up with TRBD2. The V and J ends lost 4 bases and 0 bases, in that order; junction bases with no gene match: 5. This CDR3 is built from 16 residues. Per the germline V gene, CDR1 is SGHAT and CDR2 is FQNNGV. The CDR3 here is CASSSLAGNSYNEQFF. The CDR3 DNA follows: TGTGCCAGCAGCTCTCTAGCGGGTAACTCCTACAATGAGCAGTTCTTC.

V is TRBV15 and J is TRBJ2-7, with 7 nucleotides matching TRBD1. Germline CDR1 is LNHNV and CDR2 is YYDKDF (reference sequence). Trimming took 3 bases from V and 4 from J; bases not matched to a gene: 9. This CDR3 is 15 amino acids long. The DNA for the CDR3 is TGTGCCACCAGCAGTGTGACAGGGAATGCTTACGAGCAGTACTTC. Its translation is CATSSVTGNAYEQYF.

The chain links TRBV7-2 to TRBJ2-7; 15 bases align to TRBD2. V gave up 3 bases and J gave up 5 bases; unmatched junction bases: 8. The CDR3 is 17 amino acids. Germline V gene data show CDR1 as SGHTA and CDR2 as FQGNSA. The CDR3 protein is CASSFLSGTSGRNEQYF. Here the CDR3 DNA reads TGTGCCAGCAGCTTTCTTAGCGGGACTAGCGGGAGGAACGAGCAGTACTTC.

The rearrangement joins TRBV6-1 to TRBJ2-7, with 8 bases fitting TRBD1. In germline, CDR1 is MNHNS, CDR2 SASEGT. The V segment lost 6 bases and the J segment 7 bases; nucleotides outside the gene matches: 8. The CDR3 is made up of 13 amino acids. The CDR3 nucleotides are TGTGCCAGCAGGCGTCAGGGGGCTAGGGAGCAGTACTTC. This codes for CASRRQGAREQYF.

V usage is TRBV30 and J usage is TRBJ1-2; D might be TRBD1 (5 bases). CDR3 length equals 14 residues. V was shortened by 4 bases and J by 2 bases, with 14 bases between the two germline ends. The V gene's germline CDR1 is GTSNPN and CDR2 SVGIG (reference sequence). In DNA, the CDR3 is TGTGCCTGGATCCCAAGTCCAGGGAACTATGGCTACACCTTC. It yields the protein CAWIPSPGNYGYTF.

The chain employs TRBV21-1 and TRBJ2-7; the table's D call of TRBD2 was not tested on the DNA. TRBV21-1 is a pseudogene. This CDR3 is built from 17 residues. In DNA form, the CDR3 reads TGTGCCAGCAGCAACTGGGGTAGCGGGAGGGCCTTCGACGAGCAGTACTTC. Translating it yields CASSNWGSGRAFDEQYF.

V gene TRBV5-1 combines with J gene TRBJ2-7, with D possibly being TRBD1 (5 bases). CDR1 SGHRS and CDR2 YFSETQ come from the germline V gene. Trimming cost V 4 bases and J 0 bases, with 20 bases left between them. This CDR3 contains 17 residues. The CDR3 here is CASSLQDTQTHSYEQYF. CDR3 DNA: TGCGCCAGCAGCCTACAGGACACGCAAACCCACTCCTACGAGCAGTACTTC.

The chain combines TRBV4-2 with TRBJ2-5, with D possibly TRBD2 on 6 matching bases. CDR3 length equals 17 residues. The germline CDR1 and CDR2 sequences are LGHNA and YNFKEQ. The germline V and J ends were trimmed by 4 bases and 5 bases, with 23 bases remaining between them. The CDR3 nucleotides read TGTGCCAGCAGCCCCCACGAGGGGTCTAGCGATCGGGAGACCCAGTACTTC. This translates into CASSPHEGSSDRETQYF.

This clone has only one observation. The chain is built from TRBV19 and TRBJ1-3; 7 bases match TRBD1. The germline V gene encodes CDR1 LNHDA and CDR2 SQIVND (reference sequence). With V trimmed by 4 bases and J by 4 bases, 10 bases remained unmatched. The CDR3 totals 16 residues. The CDR3 here is CASSTKTGDSGNTIYF. The CDR3 bases are TGTGCCAGTAGTACTAAAACAGGGGACTCCGGAAACACCATATATTTT.

This chain connects TRBV18 to TRBJ1-2, with D perhaps TRBD1 (5 bases). The CDR3 is 14 amino acids. Germline V gene lookup returns CDR1 KGHSH and CDR2 LQKENI. V was cut by 2 bases and J by 7 bases, with 14 bases left in between. CDR3 in amino acids: CASSPDSEVSGYTF. The CDR3 DNA follows: TGTGCCAGCTCACCAGACAGTGAGGTTTCTGGCTACACCTTC. Full variable domain (outside the CDR3, taken from reference TRBV18 and TRBJ1-2): NAGVMQNPRHLVRRRGQEARLRCSPMKGHSHVYWYRQLPEEGLKFMVYLQKENIIDESGMPKERFSAEFPKEGPSILRIQQVVRGDSAAYFCASSPDSEVSGYTFGSGTRLTVV.

The chain is built from TRBV29-1 and TRBJ2-5; 7 bases align to TRBD1. V lost 6 bases to trimming and J lost 5 bases; unmatched junction nucleotides: 15. CDR3 length: 15 amino acids. From germline, CDR1 is SQVTM and CDR2 ANQGSEA. The chain's CDR3 is CSVKISQGVRETQYF. CDR3 in DNA: TGCAGCGTGAAAATTTCCCAGGGGGTCCGGGAGACCCAGTACTTC.

V usage is TRBV30 and J usage is TRBJ2-2; 11 positions agree with TRBD2. CDR3 length: 19 amino acids. Germline CDR1 and CDR2: GTSNPN and SVGIG (reference sequence). V lost 2 bases and J lost 2; bases outside the gene matches: 13. For the CDR3, the DNA is TGTGCCTGGAGTCCAAGCCTGACTAGCGGGGTCCCTAACACCGGGGAGCTGTTTTTT. It translates to CAWSPSLTSGVPNTGELFF. The entire variable domain, with the rest obtained from reference TRBV30 and TRBJ2-2, is as follows: SQTIHQWPATLVQPVGSPLSLECTVEGTSNPNLYWYRQAAGRGLQLLFYSVGIGQISSEVPQNLSASRPQDRQFILSSKKLLLSDSGFYLCAWSPSLTSGVPNTGELFFGEGSRLTVL.

This chain uses TRBV4-3 with TRBJ2-1; D not certain. CDR1 is LGHNA, CDR2 YSLEER, per germline. This CDR3 region has 15 residues. V lost 0 bases and J 2 bases, leaving 8 bases between the germline ends. In DNA form, the CDR3 reads TGCGCCAGCAGCCAAGATACCGCGGCCTACAATGAGCAGTTCTTC. This codes for CASSQDTAAYNEQFF.

This chain connects TRBV7-3 to TRBJ1-1; D may be TRBD1 (5 bases). The CDR3 sequence is 15 residues long. V dropped 1 base and J dropped 1 base, with 10 bases sitting between them. Germline lookup yields CDR1 SGHTA and CDR2 FQGTGA. The CDR3 protein is CASSLIGQGNTEAFF. CDR3 nucleotides: TGTGCCAGCAGCTTAATTGGTCAGGGGAACACTGAAGCTTTCTTT.

The genes are TRBV29-1 and TRBJ2-2, with 8 bases aligning to TRBD1. Unmatched junction bases numbered 11, after V lost 4 bases and J lost 1 base. The CDR3 runs 17 residues. The germline V gene has CDR1 SQVTM and CDR2 ANQGSEA. CDR3 DNA sequence: TGCAGCGTTGGGACACGCCTAACAGGGGGGAACACCGGGGAGCTGTTTTTT. As protein: CSVGTRLTGGNTGELFF.

V is TRBV15 and J is TRBJ1-3; TRBD1 matches at 8 bases. CDR3 length: 18 amino acids. CDR1 and CDR2 (germline): LNHNV, YYDKDF (reference sequence). V lost 6 bases, J lost 0 bases, and 13 bases stayed unmatched. This CDR3 reads CATSLVGGQEGSGNTIYF. In nucleotides, the CDR3 is TGTGCCACCAGTCTGGTGGGGGGACAGGAGGGCTCTGGAAACACCATATATTTT.

This clone was recorded a few times. The chain couples TRBV19 to TRBJ2-3; TRBD2 agrees at 8 bases. The V gene end was trimmed by 6 bases and the J gene end by 0 bases; junction bases not matched to a gene: 14. The CDR3 loop spans 18 amino acids. Germline V CDR1 and CDR2: LNHDA, SQIVND (reference sequence). CDR3 protein: CASSLGSGIERSTDTQYF. DNA of the CDR3: TGTGCCAGTAGCCTCGGTAGCGGGATAGAGAGGAGCACAGATACGCAGTATTTT.

The V gene is TRBV6-5, the J gene TRBJ1-2; 8 bases map to TRBD1. This CDR3 is 14 amino acids long. CDR1 and CDR2 from the germline V gene are MNHEY and SVGAGI. Trimming removed 5 bases from V and 6 bases from J; junction bases left unmatched: 8. The CDR3 region has the DNA TGTGCCAGCAGTGGCCAGACAGGGGCTCATGGCTACACCTTC. It codes for CASSGQTGAHGYTF.